Below, 2 T cell receptor beta chains from the same sample are listed, as sequenced in a study of Graves' ophthalmopathy and Graves' hyperthyroidism (dated by TCRdb to the late 2010s). Sequencing was carried out with an Illumina HiSeq 2000. For repertoire sequencing, TCR beta CDR3 regions were amplified from RNA transcripts. HTBI primers and the Qiagen OneStep RT-PCR kit were used in a first-round RT-PCR, which was followed by a second-round multiplex PCR, size selection and purification. Starting from the raw public reads, TCRdb applied fastp trimming at Q25, assembled clones with MiXCR and retained in-frame beta chains. A single entry per CDR3 protein holds the most common genes and DNA from its merged rows. This sample holds over 12,000 distinct CDR3 sequences; roughly 50% were observed only once. The biggest ten clones account for around 50% of the sample. The sequenced material came from peripheral blood. The receptors were sampled from a woman younger than 45 with Graves' ophthalmopathy. Donor details come from another sample of the same person, matched by shared clones.

This clonotype is deemed large (0.1 to 1%). The genes are TRBV11-2 and TRBJ2-7, with D hard to call. Trimming pared 3 bases from V and 4 bases from J, leaving 10 bases between. This CDR3 spans 13 amino acids. Germline CDR1 reads SGHAT; CDR2 reads FQNNGV. In DNA, the CDR3 is TGTGCCAGCAGCTTTGCCAGAGCATACGAGCAGTACGTC. It specifies CASSFARAYEQYV.

This clonotype occurred many times. The CDR3 coding sequence is TGTGCCAGCAGTTTCTTCTCGGGGGGCACTGAAGCTTTCTTT. Protein: CASSFFSGGTEAFF. The chain is built from TRBV12-3 or TRBV12-4 and TRBJ1-1; maybe TRBD1 (5 bases). The CDR3 runs 14 residues. V gave up 3 bases and J gave up 4 bases, with 12 bases separating them.